This record covers a single TCR beta chain. Both 60 Vbeta primers and 13 Jbeta primers went into the PCR. Repertoires were generated with immunoSEQ multiplex PCR, while TCRdb's copy carries only in-frame clones and drops some. The sample records approximately 170,000 clones, just under 80% being singletons. These data belong to a study of cytomegalovirus exposure and HLA in healthy donors. The CDR3 runs to 17 residues. CDR1 is SGHVS and CDR2 is FQNEAQ in the germline V gene. V lost 0 bases, J lost 3 bases, and 15 bases lay in between. This clonotype originated in a woman aged 40 to 50 in good health and CMV-seropositive. Sequenced sample: PBMCs. The chain carries TRBV7-8 and TRBJ1-5; D may be TRBD1 (5 bases). The CDR3 reads CASSLAHFQGSNQPQHF. The CDR3 bases are TGTGCCAGCAGCTTAGCGCATTTCCAGGGTTCCAATCAGCCCCAGCATTTT.